The rows below give T cell receptor beta chains drawn from one sample of a study of cytomegalovirus exposure and HLA in healthy donors. The data were produced by immunoSEQ multiplex PCR, yet TCRdb's version contains in-frame clones alone and is incomplete. Counted here are under 200,000 clones, roughly four fifths occurring once; the ten biggest clones make up approximately 0.55%. Sequenced input: PBMCs. The receptors here all came from a woman aged 50 to 60 in good health and CMV-seronegative. Both conserved end residues are part of each CDR3. Fields, in order: clone size, V gene, J gene, D gene, CDR3 protein, CDR3 DNA. D genes are given only for firm matches. Clone size is not always given. Where it is, it says once, few, many or a class for expanded clones.

NA	TRBV15	TRBJ1-5	TRBD1	CATSRGDRDNQPQHF	TGTGCCACCAGCAGAGGAGACAGGGATAATCAGCCCCAGCATTTT
NA	TRBV5-1	TRBJ2-7	TRBD2	CASSLAGTSGTYEQYF	TGCGCCAGCAGCTTGGCCGGGACTAGCGGGACCTACGAGCAGTACTTC
few	TRBV5-1	TRBJ2-2	TRBD2	CASSLASSGRITGELFF	TGCGCCAGCAGCTTGGCGTCTAGCGGGAGGATCACCGGGGAGCTGTTTTTT
NA	TRBV30	TRBJ1-2	NA	CAWSVLGSSGYTF	TGTGCCTGGAGTGTATTAGGGAGCTCTGGCTACACCTTC
NA	TRBV5-8	TRBJ1-5	NA	CASSLAGLGMEPQHF	TGTGCCAGCAGCTTGGCCGGACTAGGGATGGAGCCCCAGCATTTT
NA	TRBV19	TRBJ2-5	NA	CASSKGRGSQKTQYF	TGTGCCAGTAGTAAGGGTAGGGGGTCCCAGAAGACCCAGTACTTC
NA	TRBV9	TRBJ2-7	NA	CASSPGAGVYEQYF	TGTGCCAGCAGCCCCGGGGCAGGGGTCTACGAGCAGTACTTC
NA	TRBV5-1	TRBJ2-1	TRBD2	CASSTGTSTGNEQFF	TGCGCCAGCAGCACCGGGACTAGCACCGGGAATGAGCAGTTCTTC
NA	TRBV15	TRBJ1-2	TRBD1	CATSRDWGTGVDYGYTF	TGTGCCACCAGCAGAGATTGGGGAACAGGGGTCGACTATGGCTACACCTTC
NA	TRBV4-1	TRBJ1-6	TRBD1	CASSLGQGNSPLHF	TGCGCCAGCAGCCTAGGACAGGGGAATTCACCCCTCCACTTT
NA	TRBV7-2	TRBJ2-5	TRBD2	CASSLVAGGVETQYF	TGTGCCAGCAGCTTAGTGGCGGGGGGTGTGGAGACCCAGTACTTC
NA	TRBV2	TRBJ2-3	NA	CASSDRGGASTDTQYF	TGTGCCAGCAGCGATCGAGGCGGGGCTAGCACAGATACGCAGTATTTT
NA	TRBV18	TRBJ1-1	NA	CASSPRQGSTEAFF	TGTGCCAGCTCACCTCGCCAGGGCAGCACTGAAGCTTTCTTT
NA	TRBV11-2	TRBJ2-5	TRBD2	CASSTRGVQETQYF	TGTGCCAGCAGTACTCGGGGGGTTCAAGAGACCCAGTACTTC
NA	TRBV28	TRBJ2-5	TRBD2	CASSPGGGETQYF	TGCGCCAGCAGTCCGGGGGGAGGGGAGACCCAGTACTTC
NA	TRBV7-7	TRBJ2-5	TRBD2	CASSPIAGGETQYF	TGTGCCAGCAGCCCGATAGCGGGAGGAGAGACCCAGTACTTC
NA	TRBV5-1	TRBJ2-3	NA	CASSLVTSSTDTQYF	TGCGCCAGCAGCTTGGTAACTTCTAGCACAGATACGCAGTATTTT
few	TRBV28	TRBJ1-4	TRBD1	CASSRQGPGMEKLFF	TGTGCCAGCAGTCGACAGGGGCCGGGCATGGAAAAACTGTTTTTT
NA	TRBV7-7	TRBJ1-4	NA	CASGGAGEKLFF	TGTGCTAGCGGAGGGGCTGGTGAAAAACTGTTTTTT
NA	TRBV28	TRBJ2-5	TRBD2	CASSLPGGGQETQYF	TGTGCCAGCAGTTTACCGGGAGGAGGGCAAGAGACCCAGTACTTC
NA	TRBV9	TRBJ2-7	TRBD1	CASSVATGQGTLGEQYF	TGTGCCAGCAGCGTAGCTACGGGACAGGGGACCTTGGGCGAGCAGTACTTC
once	TRBV9	TRBJ2-7	NA	CASSVAIAGEGEQYF	TGTGCCAGCAGCGTAGCTATCGCGGGCGAGGGCGAGCAGTACTTC
NA	TRBV2	TRBJ2-7	NA	CASRKPPGDEQYF	TGTGCCAGCAGGAAACCTCCAGGGGATGAGCAGTACTTC